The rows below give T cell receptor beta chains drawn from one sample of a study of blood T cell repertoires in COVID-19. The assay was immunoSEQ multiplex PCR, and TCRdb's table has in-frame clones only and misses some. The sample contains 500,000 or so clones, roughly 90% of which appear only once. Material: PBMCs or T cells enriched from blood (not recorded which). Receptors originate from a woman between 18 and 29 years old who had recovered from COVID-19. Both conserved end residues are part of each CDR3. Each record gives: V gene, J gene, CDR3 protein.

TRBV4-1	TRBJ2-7	CASRKTGASYEQYF
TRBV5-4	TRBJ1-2	CASSLDPTDSYGYTF
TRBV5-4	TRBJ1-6	CASRSQGADSPLHF
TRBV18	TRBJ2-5	CASSPPDRGTETQYF
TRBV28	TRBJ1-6	CASSPGGSYNSPLHF
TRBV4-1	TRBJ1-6	CASSPVTLGLSYNSPLHF
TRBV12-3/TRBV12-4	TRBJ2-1	CASSSENNEQFF
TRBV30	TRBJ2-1	CAWSGKRGGLSYNEQFF
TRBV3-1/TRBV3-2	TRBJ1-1	CASSHDRNTEAFF
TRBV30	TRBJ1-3	CAWSVRTAFSGNTIYF